The sequence of this TCR beta chain was determined in a study of blood T cell repertoires in COVID-19. As for the study in general: Both acute and convalescent COVID-19 samples were obtained from the United States, Italy and Spain. Sample material is recorded as cDNA or gDNA derived from T cells, B-cell-depleted T cells, or PBMCs.

Original analysis: Reference gene primer amplification gave nucleated cell count estimates. The repertoire was sequenced with immunoSEQ multiplex PCR; TCRdb's copy has only in-frame clones and lacks some. V and J calls and clone size are as listed in that table; D and trimming were resolved from the DNA. This table holds 85,000 to 100,000 clones, 85% to 90% found once. During active infection, Seattle patients enrolled and were then monitored through disease. The germline CDR1 and CDR2 sequences are SGHDT and YYEEEE. The CDR3 contains 15 residues. V was shortened by 4 bases and J by 4 bases, with 17 bases between the two germline ends.

The genes are TRBV5-6 and TRBJ1-2, with a weak D call TRBD1 (5 bases). The sequencing sample was made of peripheral blood. The TCR sequence derives from a man in his fifties or sixties with COVID-19, enrolled during active disease. The chain's CDR3 is CASSRSGGYTYGYTF. In nucleotides, the CDR3 is TGTGCCAGCAGCCGGTCCGGGGGGTACACCTATGGCTACACCTTC. The full variable domain, rest sourced from reference TRBV5-6 and TRBJ1-2, is DAGVTQSPTHLIKTRGQQVTLRCSPKSGHDTVSWYQQALGQGPQFIFQYYEEEERQRGNFPDRFSGHQFPNYSSELNVNALLLGDSALYLCASSRSGGYTYGYTFGSGTRLTVV.